These T cell receptor beta chains were read from a single sample in a study of T cells after yellow fever vaccination. TCRdb independently ran MiXCR on the 5' RACE reads; one entry per CDR3 protein. This sample has under 350,000 distinct CDR3 sequences, with 4.1% found just once. The source was PBMCs, collected 5 days after the yellow fever booster vaccination. These receptors were taken from a man in his late teens or twenties who received the YFV17D yellow fever vaccine. The CDR3 runs from the conserved cysteine through the conserved F or W. A D gene is named only where the DNA matches it firmly. Size values are once, few and many counts, or a class for expanded clones, and some rows have none.

TRBV4-1	.	few	TRBJ2-2	TGCGCCAGCAGCCTCCGCTTCGGGGGTACGGGCGGGGAGCTGTTTTTT	CASSLRFGGTGGELFF
TRBV20-1	TRBD1	.	TRBJ2-1	TGCAGTGCTAGAGCTTTTGGGACAGGGGCGGTTGAGCAGTTCTTC	CSARAFGTGAVEQFF
TRBV7-6	TRBD2	.	TRBJ2-1	TGTGCCAGCAGCTTAACTAGCGGGGGTCTCGATGAGCAGTTCTTC	CASSLTSGGLDEQFF
TRBV10-3	.	few	TRBJ2-3	TGTGCCATCAGTGAGTCCTTTGCGCGGGCAGATACGCAGTATTTT	CAISESFARADTQYF
TRBV7-9	.	.	TRBJ2-3	TGTGCCAGCAGGTCCGAGGATACGCAGTATTTT	CASRSEDTQYF
TRBV20-1	TRBD1	few	TRBJ2-2	TGCAGTGCTAGAGATAACAGGGGTGGCGGCACCGGGGAGCTGTTTTTT	CSARDNRGGGTGELFF
TRBV20-1	.	few	TRBJ1-2	TGCAGTGCTACTCCTTGGTCGGATGGCTACACCTTC	CSATPWSDGYTF
TRBV5-1	TRBD2	many	TRBJ2-1	TGCGCCAGCAGCCTACCACGCGGGGGAGGCCTTAATGAGCAGTTCTTC	CASSLPRGGGLNEQFF
TRBV5-1	.	many	TRBJ1-5	TGCGCCAGCAGTTCTGGACCCAGTCACAATCAGCCCCAGCATTTT	CASSSGPSHNQPQHF
TRBV6-5	.	many	TRBJ1-1	TGTGCCAGCAGCCGCGGACGAAACACTGAAGCTTTCTTT	CASSRGRNTEAFF
TRBV5-1	.	.	TRBJ2-1	TGCGCCAGCAGCTTCACTGACAGGTCCTACAATGAGCAGTTCTTC	CASSFTDRSYNEQFF
TRBV7-2	.	.	TRBJ2-7	TGTGCCAGCAGCTACACCGGAGGGCGAAGCTCCTACGAGCAGTACTTC	CASSYTGGRSSYEQYF
TRBV12-5	.	.	TRBJ2-1	TGTGCTTGTGCTACCGGTGGGGGAAGCCATGGTGAGCAGTTCTTC	CACATGGGSHGEQFF
TRBV5-1	.	.	TRBJ1-2	TGCGCCAGCAGCTTGGACAGAAGCAGAGATGGCTACACCTTC	CASSLDRSRDGYTF
TRBV9	.	.	TRBJ2-1	TGTGCCAGCAGCGTACAAGGCAATGAGCAGTTCTTC	CASSVQGNEQFF
TRBV6-2/TRBV6-3	.	.	TRBJ2-1	TGTGCCAGCAGACTCACGACTAGCTCCTACAATGAGCAGTTCTTC	CASRLTTSSYNEQFF
TRBV21-1	.	few	TRBJ1-4	TGTGCCAGCACCTATTTACTAGCCGGGCGTGTGGGAAGTGAAAAACTGTTTTTT	CASTYLLAGRVGSEKLFF
TRBV10-3	.	few	TRBJ2-3	TGTGCCATCAGCGCGCGGGGGCAGTTGTCAGATACGCAGTATTTT	CAISARGQLSDTQYF